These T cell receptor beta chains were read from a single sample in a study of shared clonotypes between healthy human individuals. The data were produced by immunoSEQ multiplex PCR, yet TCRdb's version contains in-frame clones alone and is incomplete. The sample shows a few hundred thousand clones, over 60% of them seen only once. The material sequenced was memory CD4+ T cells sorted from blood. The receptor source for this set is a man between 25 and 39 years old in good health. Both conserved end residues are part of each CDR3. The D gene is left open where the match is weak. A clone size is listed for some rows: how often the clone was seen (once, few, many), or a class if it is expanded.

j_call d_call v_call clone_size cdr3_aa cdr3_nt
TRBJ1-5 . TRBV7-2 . CASSLFGGHSNQPQHF TGTGCCAGCAGCCTATTTGGGGGCCATAGCAATCAGCCCCAGCATTTT
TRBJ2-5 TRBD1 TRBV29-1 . CSVLTGDAETQYF TGCAGCGTCCTGACAGGGGACGCAGAGACCCAGTACTTC
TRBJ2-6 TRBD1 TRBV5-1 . CASSLQGTGANVLTF TGCGCCAGCAGCTTACAGGGGACTGGGGCCAACGTCCTGACTTTC
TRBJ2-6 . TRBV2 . CASSTRGSGANVLTF TGTGCCAGCAGTACGAGGGGTTCTGGGGCCAACGTCCTGACTTTC
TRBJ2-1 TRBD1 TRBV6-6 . CASRDRDYNEQFF TGTGCCAGCCGGGACAGGGACTACAATGAGCAGTTCTTC
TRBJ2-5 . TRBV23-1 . CASTDRPEETQYF TGCGCCAGCACAGACAGGCCCGAGGAGACCCAGTACTTC
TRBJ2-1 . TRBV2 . CASSELVNNEQFF TGTGCCAGCAGTGAGTTGGTCAACAATGAGCAGTTCTTC
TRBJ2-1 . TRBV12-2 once CADLGLAGYNEQFF TGTGCAGATCTAGGACTAGCGGGTTACAATGAGCAGTTCTTC
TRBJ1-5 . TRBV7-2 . CASSPGGADNQPQHF TGTGCCAGCAGCCCCGGGGGGGCCGATAATCAGCCCCAGCATTTT
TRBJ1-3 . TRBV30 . CAWWMRSGNTIYF TGTGCCTGGTGGATGAGATCTGGAAACACCATATATTTT
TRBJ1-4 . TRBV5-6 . CASRGRGNSQKEKLFF TGTGCCAGCAGGGGCCGCGGGAACAGCCAAAAAGAAAAACTGTTTTTT
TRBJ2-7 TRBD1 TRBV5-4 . CASSLVTGGAYEQYF TGTGCCAGCAGCTTGGTGACAGGGGGGGCCTACGAGCAGTACTTC
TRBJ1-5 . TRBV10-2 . CASRDRGYSNQPQHF TGCGCCAGCAGAGATCGGGGTTATAGCAATCAGCCCCAGCATTTT
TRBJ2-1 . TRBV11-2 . CASSAVAVYNEQFF TGTGCCAGCAGCGCAGTCGCTGTTTATAATGAGCAGTTCTTC
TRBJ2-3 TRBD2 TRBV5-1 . CASSLRGTSGTSTDTQYF TGCGCCAGCAGCTTGCGCGGGACTAGCGGGACTAGCACAGATACGCAGTATTTT
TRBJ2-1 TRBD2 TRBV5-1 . CASSLSPSGDYNEQFF TGCGCCAGCAGCTTGTCCCCTAGCGGGGATTACAATGAGCAGTTCTTC
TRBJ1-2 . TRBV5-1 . CASSLIAAGGYTF TGCGCCAGCAGCTTGATCGCCGCCGGGGGCTACACCTTC
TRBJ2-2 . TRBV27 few CASRKGQLEAGELFF TGTGCCAGCAGGAAGGGACAATTGGAAGCCGGGGAGCTGTTTTTT
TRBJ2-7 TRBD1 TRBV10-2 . CASSDLRDRGPEQYF TGCGCCAGCAGTGATCTACGAGACAGGGGGCCCGAGCAGTACTTC
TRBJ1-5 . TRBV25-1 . CASSDRGSNQPQHF TGTGCCAGCAGTGACAGGGGTAGCAATCAGCCCCAGCATTTT
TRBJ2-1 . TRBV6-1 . CASSESAGGGNNEQFF TGTGCCAGCAGTGAATCGGCAGGAGGGGGAAACAATGAGCAGTTCTTC
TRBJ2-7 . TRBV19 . CASSRQYPPYEQYF TGTGCCAGTAGCCGACAGTACCCGCCCTACGAGCAGTACTTC